The T cell receptor (beta chain) described here comes from a study of graft-versus-host responses after intestinal transplantation. Overall study context: Multivisceral, liver-intestinal, or isolated intestinal transplants were received by the recipients. For approximately three years after anti-thymocyte globulin induction, all recipients took tacrolimus and steroids.

Points from the study as a whole: Declining HvG levels early post-transplant were linked to peak circulating GvH clone levels.

This CDR3 contains 13 residues. Germline CDR1 and CDR2: MDHEN and SYDVKM. V lost 6 bases, J lost 5 bases, and 13 bases lay in between. TCRdb keeps only in-frame clones here, not all; method: immunoSEQ multiplex PCR. The repertoire holds roughly 80,000 clones, with around 87% as singletons. Points on this clone: Its antigen is unidentified.

J is TRBJ1-2 and V is TRBV28; D is unresolved. The specimen comprised unstimulated CD8+ T cells sorted from spleen or lymph node cells, sampled before transplant. This clonotype was sampled from a human donor who was the organ donor for an intestinal transplant. CDR3 region: CASRPPGLYGYTF. CDR3 in DNA: TGTGCCAGCAGACCCCCGGGGTTATATGGCTACACCTTC.